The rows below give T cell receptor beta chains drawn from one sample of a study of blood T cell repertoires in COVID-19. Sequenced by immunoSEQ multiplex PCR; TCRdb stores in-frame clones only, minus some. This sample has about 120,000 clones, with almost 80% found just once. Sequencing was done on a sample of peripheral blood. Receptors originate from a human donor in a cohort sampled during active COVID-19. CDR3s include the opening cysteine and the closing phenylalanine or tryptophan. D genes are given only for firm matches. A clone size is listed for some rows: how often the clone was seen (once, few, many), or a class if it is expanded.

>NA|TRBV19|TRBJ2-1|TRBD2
TGTGCCACCGTAAGCGGGGGGACGTACAATGAGCAGTTCTTC
CATVSGGTYNEQFF
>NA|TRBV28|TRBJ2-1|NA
TGTGCCAGCTTTACCCTGGCGGGAAGCTCCTACAATGAGCAGTTCTTC
CASFTLAGSSYNEQFF
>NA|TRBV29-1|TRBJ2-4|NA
TGCAGCGTTGAACCCCAGGGAGGTAGGAACATTCAGTACTTC
CSVEPQGGRNIQYF
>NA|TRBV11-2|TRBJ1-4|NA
TGTGCCAGCAGCTTAGGTCGGGGTAATAGAGCAACTAATGAAAAACTGTTTTTT
CASSLGRGNRATNEKLFF
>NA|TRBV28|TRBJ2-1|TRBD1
TGTGCCAGCAGTACCCGGACAGGGGATGGGTCCTACAATGAGCAGTTCTTC
CASSTRTGDGSYNEQFF
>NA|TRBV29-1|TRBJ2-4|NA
TGCAGCGTTGAAGATGCGGGTCGGGACATTCAGTACTTC
CSVEDAGRDIQYF
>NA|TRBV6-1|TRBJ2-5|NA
TGTGCCAGCAGTGAAGCTTCACCCCCGACAGGTGGAGAGACCCAGTACTTC
CASSEASPPTGGETQYF
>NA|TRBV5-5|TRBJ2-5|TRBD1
TGTGCCAGCAGCTTGGGGACAGGGGCCAGAGAGACCCAGTACTTC
CASSLGTGARETQYF
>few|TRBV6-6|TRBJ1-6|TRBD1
TGTGCCAGCAGCGGGACAGGTGGAAATTCACCCCTCCACTTT
CASSGTGGNSPLHF
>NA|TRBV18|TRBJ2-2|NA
TGTGCCAGCTCACCAGAACTTCTCACCGGGGAGCTGTTTTTT
CASSPELLTGELFF
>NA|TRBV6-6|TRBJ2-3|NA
TGTGCCAGCAGTACCTCCAGGGGAAGGGATACGCAGTATTTT
CASSTSRGRDTQYF
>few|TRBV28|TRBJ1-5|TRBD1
TGTGCCAGCAGTAAGGGACAGGGACGGAATCAGCCCCAGCATTTT
CASSKGQGRNQPQHF
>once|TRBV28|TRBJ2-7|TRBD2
TGTGCCAGCAGTTCCCCTAGCGGGAGAAGTCGCGCCGAGCAGTACTTC
CASSSPSGRSRAEQYF
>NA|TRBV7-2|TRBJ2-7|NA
TGTGCCAGCAGCTTTGCCGGGGGAGGCTACGAGCAGTACTTC
CASSFAGGGYEQYF
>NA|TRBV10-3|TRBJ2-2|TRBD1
TGTGCCTCCCGGACAGGGGTGAACACCGGGGAGCTGTTTTTT
CASRTGVNTGELFF
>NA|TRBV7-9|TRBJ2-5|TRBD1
TGTGCCACCTCAGGGGGCGGTGGGGAGACCCAGTACTTC
CATSGGGGETQYF
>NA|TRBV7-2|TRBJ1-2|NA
TGTGCCAGCAGCTTAGCGCAGGGGACCTATGGCTACACCTTC
CASSLAQGTYGYTF
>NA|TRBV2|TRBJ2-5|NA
TGTGCCAGCAGGGGAGGGACATCCCAAGAGACCCAGTACTTC
CASRGGTSQETQYF
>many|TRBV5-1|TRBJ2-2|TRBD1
TGCGCCAGCAGCATGACAGGGGGCGCCGACACCGGGGAGCTGTTTTTT
CASSMTGGADTGELFF
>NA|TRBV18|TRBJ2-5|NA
TGTGCCAGCTCACCAGAGTTAAAGGAGACCCAGTACTTC
CASSPELKETQYF
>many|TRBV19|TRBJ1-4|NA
TGTGCCAGTAGTATAGATCTCAGGGCAACTAATGAAAAACTGTTTTTT
CASSIDLRATNEKLFF
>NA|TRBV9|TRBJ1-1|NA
TGTGCCAGCAGCGTAGTCCCAGGGGCGAACACTGAAGCTTTCTTT
CASSVVPGANTEAFF
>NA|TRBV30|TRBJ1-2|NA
TGTGCCTGGAGTGGACAGGCCTTCTATGGCTACACCTTC
CAWSGQAFYGYTF
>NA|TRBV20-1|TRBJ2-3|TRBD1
TGCAGTGCTAGTGCTGGACAGGGCCTTATGGGGCAGTATTTT
CSASAGQGLMGQYF
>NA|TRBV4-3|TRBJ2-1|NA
TGCGCCAGCAAATGGGTACAGGGTGCGTACAATGAGCAGTTCTTC
CASKWVQGAYNEQFF
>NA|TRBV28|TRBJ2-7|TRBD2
TGTGCCAGCAGCCGGTTTAGTGGCGGGAGGGCCTACGAGCAGTACTTC
CASSRFSGGRAYEQYF
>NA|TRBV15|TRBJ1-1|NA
TGTGCCACCAGCGGTCGGGGGGAGGCTTTCTTT
CATSGRGEAFF
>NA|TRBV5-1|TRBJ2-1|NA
TGCGCCAGCAGAGGCCAGGGAAGCTACAATGAGCAGTTCTTC
CASRGQGSYNEQFF
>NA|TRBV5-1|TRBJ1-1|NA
TGCGCCAGCAGCCCCAGAGGCAGGGAGAACACTGAAGCTTTCTTT
CASSPRGRENTEAFF
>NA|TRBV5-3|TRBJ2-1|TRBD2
TGTGCCAGAAGTTTGGTTGGGAACAATCGGGAGGGGCGATACAATGAGCAGTTCTTC
CARSLVGNNREGRYNEQFF
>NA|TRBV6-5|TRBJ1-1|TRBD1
TGTGCCAGCAGTTCAGACAGGGGGCACCGAGGCCCTGAAGCTTTCTTT
CASSSDRGHRGPEAFF
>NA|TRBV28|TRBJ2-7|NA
TGTGCCAGCAGCGACGGGGGCTCCTACGAGCAGTACTTC
CASSDGGSYEQYF
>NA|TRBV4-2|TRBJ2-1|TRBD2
TGTGCCAGCAGCCAAGGTCTTAGCGGGGGGGAAAATGAGCAGTTCTTC
CASSQGLSGGENEQFF
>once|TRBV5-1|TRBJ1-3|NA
TGCGCCAGCAGCGGAGGTCCTGAAGGAAACACCATATATTTT
CASSGGPEGNTIYF
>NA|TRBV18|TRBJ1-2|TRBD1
TGTGCCAGCTCAACAGGGACAGGGCAGGACTATGGCTACACCTTC
CASSTGTGQDYGYTF
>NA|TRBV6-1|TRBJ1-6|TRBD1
TGTGCCAGCAGTGTGTTTTTTGGGACAGGGGCGAATAATTCACCCCTCCACTTT
CASSVFFGTGANNSPLHF
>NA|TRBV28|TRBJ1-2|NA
TGTGCCAGCAGTAATAAACTATTAAAACAGGGACGATCTAACTATGGCTACACCTTC
CASSNKLLKQGRSNYGYTF
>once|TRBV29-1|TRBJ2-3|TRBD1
TGCAGCGTGGAACGGGACAGGGGGACAGATACGCAGTATTTT
CSVERDRGTDTQYF
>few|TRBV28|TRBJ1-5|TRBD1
TGTGCCAGCACAGGGGGGAACCAGCCCCAGCATTTT
CASTGGNQPQHF
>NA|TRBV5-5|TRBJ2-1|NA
TGTGCCAGCAGCTTGTATCAGGGCAGAGAGGAGCAGTTCTTC
CASSLYQGREEQFF
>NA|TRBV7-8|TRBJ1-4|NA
TGTGCCAGCAGCCCAGCTGTAACAGGGCTCAATGAAAAACTGTTTTTT
CASSPAVTGLNEKLFF
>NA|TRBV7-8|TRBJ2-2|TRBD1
TGTGCCAGCAGCCTCGACAGGGCGACCGGGGAGCTGTTTTTT
CASSLDRATGELFF
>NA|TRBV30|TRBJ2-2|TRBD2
TGTGCCTGGAGTGTACGCGGGAGGGGTAACACCGGGGAGCTGTTTTTT
CAWSVRGRGNTGELFF
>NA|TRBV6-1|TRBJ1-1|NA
TGTGCCAGCAGTGAAGTTTTGAGCACTGAAGCTTTCTTT
CASSEVLSTEAFF
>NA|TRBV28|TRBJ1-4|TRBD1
TGTGCCAGCAGTTTATGGGGATGGGCAGGGGGGAAAGAAAAACTGTTTTTT
CASSLWGWAGGKEKLFF
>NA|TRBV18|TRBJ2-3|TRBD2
TGTGCCAGCTCACCACCGCAGAGCGGGAGGAGAACAGATACGCAGTATTTT
CASSPPQSGRRTDTQYF
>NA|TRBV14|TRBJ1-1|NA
TGTGCCAGCAGCCAAGACTGGCAGTTGTTGAACACTGAAGCTTTCTTT
CASSQDWQLLNTEAFF
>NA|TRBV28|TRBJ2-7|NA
TGTGCCAGCACCTCGGAGCAGGGCTCCTACGAGCAGTACTTC
CASTSEQGSYEQYF
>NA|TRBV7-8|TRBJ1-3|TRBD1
TGTGCCAGCAGCAAGCGGACAGGGTTCAACACCATATATTTT
CASSKRTGFNTIYF
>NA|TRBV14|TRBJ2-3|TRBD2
TGTGCCAGCAGCCAACGGAAGCGGGGGGTCCTCACAGATACGCAGTATTTT
CASSQRKRGVLTDTQYF
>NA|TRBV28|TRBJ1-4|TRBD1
TGTGCCAGCAGTTCGGGACAGGGGGCGAAGCATAAACTGTTTTTT
CASSSGQGAKHKLFF
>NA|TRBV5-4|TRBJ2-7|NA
TGTGCCAGCAGCCCCGGCAGGGGGGACTACGAGCAGTACTTC
CASSPGRGDYEQYF
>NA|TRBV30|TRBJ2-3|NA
TGTGCCTGGAGTGAGGGGTTTCACACAGATACGCAGTATTTT
CAWSEGFHTDTQYF
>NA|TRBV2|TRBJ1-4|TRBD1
TGTGCCAGCAGTGAAAGGGGGCAGGATGAAAAACTGTTTTTT
CASSERGQDEKLFF
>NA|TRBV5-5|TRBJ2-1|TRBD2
TGTGCCAGCAGCTTCGGGGGGTCGAACAATGAGCAGTTCTTC
CASSFGGSNNEQFF
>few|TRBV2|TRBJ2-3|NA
TGTGCCAGCGGGGACTTACTTAGCACAGATACGCAGTATTTT
CASGDLLSTDTQYF
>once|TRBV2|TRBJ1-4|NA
TGTGCCAGCAGTGAACAGGGAGGTGAAAAACTGTTTTTT
CASSEQGGEKLFF
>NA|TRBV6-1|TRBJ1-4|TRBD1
TGTGCCAGCAGTGAACCTAGGACAGGGGAAAAACTGTTTTTT
CASSEPRTGEKLFF